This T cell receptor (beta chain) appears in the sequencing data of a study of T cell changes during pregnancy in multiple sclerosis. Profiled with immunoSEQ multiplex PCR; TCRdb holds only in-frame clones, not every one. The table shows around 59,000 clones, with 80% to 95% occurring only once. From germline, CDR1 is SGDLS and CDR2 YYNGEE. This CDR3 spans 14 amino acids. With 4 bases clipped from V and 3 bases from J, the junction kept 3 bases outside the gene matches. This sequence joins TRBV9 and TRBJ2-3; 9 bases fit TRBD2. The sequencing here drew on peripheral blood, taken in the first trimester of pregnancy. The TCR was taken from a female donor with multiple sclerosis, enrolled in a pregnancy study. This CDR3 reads CASSRSGRTDTQYF. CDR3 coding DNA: TGTGCCAGCAGCCGAAGCGGGAGGACAGATACGCAGTATTTT.